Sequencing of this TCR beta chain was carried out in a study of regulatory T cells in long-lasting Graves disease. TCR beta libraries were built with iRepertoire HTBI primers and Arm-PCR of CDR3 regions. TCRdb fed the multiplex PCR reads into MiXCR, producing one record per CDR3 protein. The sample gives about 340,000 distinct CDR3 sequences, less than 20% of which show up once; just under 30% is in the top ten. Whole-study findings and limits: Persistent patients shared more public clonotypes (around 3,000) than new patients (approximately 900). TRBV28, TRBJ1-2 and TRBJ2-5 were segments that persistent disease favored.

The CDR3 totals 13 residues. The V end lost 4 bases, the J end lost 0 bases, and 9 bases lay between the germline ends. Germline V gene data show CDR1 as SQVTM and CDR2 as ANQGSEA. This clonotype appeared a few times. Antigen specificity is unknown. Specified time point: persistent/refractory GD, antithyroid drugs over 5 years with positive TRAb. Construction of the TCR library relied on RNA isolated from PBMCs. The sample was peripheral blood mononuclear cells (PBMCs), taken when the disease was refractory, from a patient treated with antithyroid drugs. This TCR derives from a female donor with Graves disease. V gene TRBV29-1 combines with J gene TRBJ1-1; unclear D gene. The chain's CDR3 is CSVARQMNTEAFF. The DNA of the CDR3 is TGCAGCGTTGCTAGACAAATGAACACTGAAGCTTTCTTT.